The entry below gives a single TCR beta chain sequence along with its context. The authors' processing: Amplification from reference gene primers served as the basis for estimated nucleated cell counts. This table comes from immunoSEQ multiplex PCR, and its TCRdb copy is limited to in-frame clones, with some not included. That table is the source of V, J and clone size, and D and trimming were worked out from the DNA. The table has some 70,000 clones, less than 75% seen once. The sample belongs to a study of blood T cell repertoires in COVID-19. On the study more broadly: Samples taken during acute and convalescent COVID-19 were collected in the United States, Italy and Spain. PBMCs, B-cell-depleted T cells, or T cells were the source of the cDNA or gDNA that made up the material.

Trimming pared 0 bases from V and 5 bases from J, leaving 11 bases between. Germline lookup yields CDR1 SGHRS and CDR2 YFSETQ. The CDR3 totals 15 residues. The rearrangement uses TRBV5-1 and TRBJ1-4; D may be TRBD1 (6 bases). Sequenced: peripheral blood. The TCR comes from a man aged 55 to 70 with acute or convalescent COVID-19. CDR3 protein: CASSLGQDRNEKLFF. The CDR3 DNA reads TGCGCCAGCAGCTTGGGACAGGACCGAAATGAAAAACTGTTTTTT.